This T cell receptor (beta chain) appears in the sequencing data of a study of cytomegalovirus exposure and HLA in healthy donors. The study, taken as a whole, reports: Immune exposure information available was restricted to CMV serostatus. Sequencing likely generated an artifact that appeared as a cluster of highly shared sequence variants. In a later analysis, HLA-associated TCR beta chains were more clonally expanded than equally common others.

The CDR3 is 18 amino acids. Germline V lookup: CDR1 SEHNR, CDR2 FQNEAQ (reference sequence). Use of 60 Vbeta and 13 Jbeta primers characterized the PCR. The protocol was immunoSEQ multiplex PCR, while the TCRdb copy is restricted to in-frame clones and leaves out a portion. The sample includes 80,000 to 95,000 clones, 75% to 85% of them seen just once. With respect to this clone: Its antigen is not identified. An end of the junction differs from the germline gene, which may be a read error.

The V call is TRBV7-9, the J call TRBJ2-1; 14 bases fit TRBD2. This TCR derives from a woman aged 25 to 39 in good health and CMV-seronegative. Sequencing was performed on PBMCs. In DNA form, the CDR3 reads TGTTCCAGCAGCCCCGCCGGCCGACTAGCGGGAGGGCTAAATGAGCAGTTCTTC. Protein sequence: CSSSPAGRLAGGLNEQFF.